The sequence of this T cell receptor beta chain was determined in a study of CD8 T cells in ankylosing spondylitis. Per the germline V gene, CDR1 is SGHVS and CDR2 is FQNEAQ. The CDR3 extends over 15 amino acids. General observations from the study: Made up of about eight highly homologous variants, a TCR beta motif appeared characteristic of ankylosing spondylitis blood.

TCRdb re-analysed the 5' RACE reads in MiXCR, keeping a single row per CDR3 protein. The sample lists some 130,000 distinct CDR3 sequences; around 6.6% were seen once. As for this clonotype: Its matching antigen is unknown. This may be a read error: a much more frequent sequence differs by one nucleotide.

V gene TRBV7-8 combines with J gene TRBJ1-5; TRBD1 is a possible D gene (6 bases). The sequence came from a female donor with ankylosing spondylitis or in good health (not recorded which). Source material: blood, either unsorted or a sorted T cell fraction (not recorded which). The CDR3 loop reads CAGSPGAGNYQPQHF. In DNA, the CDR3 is TGTGCCGGCAGCCCGGGGGCGGGAAACTATCAGCCCCAGCATTTT.